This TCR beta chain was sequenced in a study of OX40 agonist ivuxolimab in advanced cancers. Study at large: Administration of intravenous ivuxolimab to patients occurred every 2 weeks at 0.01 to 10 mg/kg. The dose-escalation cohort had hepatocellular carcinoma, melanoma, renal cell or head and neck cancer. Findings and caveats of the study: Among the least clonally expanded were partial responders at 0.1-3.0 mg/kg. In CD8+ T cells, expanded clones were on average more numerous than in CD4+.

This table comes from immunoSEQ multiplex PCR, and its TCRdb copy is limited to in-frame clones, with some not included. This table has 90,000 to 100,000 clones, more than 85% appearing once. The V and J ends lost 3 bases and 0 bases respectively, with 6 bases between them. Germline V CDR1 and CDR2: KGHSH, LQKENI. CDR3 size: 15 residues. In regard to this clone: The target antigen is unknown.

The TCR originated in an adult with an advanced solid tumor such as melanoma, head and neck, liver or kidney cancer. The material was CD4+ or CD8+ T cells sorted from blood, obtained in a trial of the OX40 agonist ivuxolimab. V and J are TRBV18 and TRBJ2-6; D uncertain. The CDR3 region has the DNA TGTGCCAGCTCACCCGCGAACTCTGGGGCCAACGTCCTGACTTTC. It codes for CASSPANSGANVLTF.